The clone carrying this TCR beta chain has only a few counts. At one end, the junction sequence differs from germline, possibly due to a read error. Additional DNA sequences in this sample encode the identical CDR3. cDNA reverse transcribed from extracted RNA served as the sequencing template. This table comes from immunoSEQ multiplex PCR, and its TCRdb copy is limited to in-frame clones, with some not included. The sample includes more than 150,000 clones, more than 55% of them seen just once. This record comes from a study of CD8+ T cells in alopecia areata. Germline CDR1 SGHRS, CDR2 YFSETQ. This CDR3 is built from 13 residues. Treatment described: oral pan-JAK inhibitor, 5-10 mg twice daily.

This TCR was sampled from a human donor with alopecia areata. This sequence joins TRBV5-1 and TRBJ2-3, with D perhaps being TRBD1 or TRBD2 (5 bases each). The sequences come from CD4+ T cells sorted from blood, collected at week 4, from a patient treated with tofacitinib. The CDR3 DNA reads as TGTGCCAGCAGCTTGTCGGGGCCAGATACGCAGTATTTT. This translates into CASSLSGPDTQYF.